These 26 T cell receptor beta chains were sequenced from one sample in a study of T cells expressing NK-cell markers. TCRdb reprocessed the 5' RACE reads, with one entry per CDR3 protein and no DNA. The sample has 550,000 to 600,000 distinct CDR3 sequences. Material: blood T cells: a sorted CD56 or NKG2C T cell subset, CD4+ or CD8+ T cells, or bulk PBMC T cells (not recorded which). These TCRs come from a man aged 18 to 29 in good health.

The chain joins TRBV20-1 to TRBJ1-4. Germline CDR1 is DFQATT and CDR2 is SNEGSKA (reference sequence). CDR3 length: 13 residues. This chain's CDR3 is CSARRSPHEKLFF.

The chain joins TRBV11-1 to TRBJ2-3; as DNA is missing, the TRBD1 call by TCRdb cannot be tested. CDR3 size: 18 residues. Germline V lookup: CDR1 SGHAT, CDR2 FQDESV (reference sequence). Here the CDR3 reads CASSLGGSGQQRTDTQYF. Complete variable domain (other parts from reference TRBV11-1 and TRBJ2-3): EAEVAQSPRYKITEKSQAVAFWCDPISGHATLYWYRQILGQGPELLVQFQDESVVDDSQLPKDRFSAERLKGVDSTLKIQPAELGDSAMYLCASSLGGSGQQRTDTQYFGPGTRLTVL.

The chain is built from TRBV4-2 and TRBJ2-5; TCRdb proposes TRBD2, but this gene call is untestable without DNA. The germline CDR1 and CDR2 sequences are LGHNA and YNFKEQ. This CDR3 has 18 residues. CDR3 sequence: CASSQDGGSGRLGETQYF.

This rearrangement joins TRBV15 to TRBJ2-2; there is no DNA to check the TCRdb D call of TRBD1. CDR1 LNHNV and CDR2 YYDKDF come from the germline V gene (reference sequence). The CDR3 covers 18 residues. The CDR3 sequence: CATSRGGTDLSNTGELFF.

The gene calls are TRBV28 and TRBJ2-1; checking the TCRdb D call of TRBD1 is not possible without DNA. This CDR3 spans 16 amino acids. Looked up from germline, CDR1 is MDHEN and CDR2 is SYDVKM. The CDR3 region is CASRSLGQGTLHEQFF.

The chain joins TRBV7-9 to TRBJ1-1. Germline V gives CDR1 SEHNR, CDR2 FQNEAQ (reference sequence). CDR3 length: 12 amino acids. The CDR3 sequence: CASSLGIQRAFF. Based on the CDR3 plus reference TRBV7-9 and TRBJ1-1, the full variable domain is DTGVSQNPRHKITKRGQNVTFRCDPISEHNRLYWYRQTLGQGPEFLTYFQNEAQLEKSRLLSDRFSAERPKGSFSTLEIQRTEQGDSAMYLCASSLGIQRAFFGQGTRLTVV.

This sequence joins TRBV12-3 or TRBV12-4 and TRBJ2-1; no DNA is available, so the TRBD1 call from TCRdb remains unchecked. The CDR3 runs to 17 residues. The CDR3 region is CASTEFAATASYNEQFF.

This chain uses TRBV10-3 with TRBJ2-3; TCRdb indicates TRBD2, and absent DNA this call remains unverified. The CDR3 length is 16 residues. Germline V gene sequence: CDR1 ENHRY, CDR2 SYGVKD. The CDR3 protein is CAISPTSGSLTDTQYF.

The chain is built from TRBV12-3 or TRBV12-4 and TRBJ2-7; TCRdb names TRBD1, which stays unverified in the absence of DNA. The CDR3 runs 13 residues. CDR3 sequence reads: CASSLDRGMEQYF.

The chain uses TRBV9 and TRBJ2-1; the D gene TCRdb calls, TRBD2, cannot be checked with no DNA. This CDR3 contains 17 residues. The germline gives CDR1 SGDLS, CDR2 YYNGEE. This chain's CDR3 is CASSPPGLAGGQVEQFF. Full variable domain (outside the CDR3, taken from reference TRBV9 and TRBJ2-1): DSGVTQTPKHLITATGQRVTLRCSPRSGDLSVYWYQQSLDQGLQFLIQYYNGEERAKGNILERFSAQQFPDLHSELNLSSLELGDSALYFCASSPPGLAGGQVEQFFGPGTRLTVL.

The CDR3 sequence: CASSVSGVQETQYF. The gene calls are TRBV9 and TRBJ2-5. The CDR3 is 14 residues long. Germline CDR1 reads SGDLS; CDR2 reads YYNGEE.

The genes are TRBV4-2 and TRBJ2-2; TCRdb lists TRBD2, though no DNA is available to test this call. Per germline, CDR1 LGHNA and CDR2 YNFKEQ. The CDR3 is 16 amino acids. CDR3 in amino acids: CASSPSGRANTGELFF.

J is TRBJ1-5 and V is TRBV20-1. Germline V CDR1 and CDR2: DFQATT, SNEGSKA (reference sequence). The CDR3 runs 14 residues. CDR3 sequence: CSAREARSSQPQHF.

The chain joins TRBV7-2 to TRBJ2-1; TCRdb picks TRBD2, but there is no DNA to check that call. The CDR3 is made up of 16 amino acids. Germline V gene lookup returns CDR1 SGHTA and CDR2 FQGNSA. CDR3 in amino acids: CASSLSGLAGTTEQFF. Supplemented by reference TRBV7-2 and TRBJ2-1, the full variable domain reads GAGVSQSPSNKVTEKGKDVELRCDPISGHTALYWYRQSLGQGLEFLIYFQGNSAPDKSGLPSDRFSAERTGGSVSTLTIQRTQQEDSAVYLCASSLSGLAGTTEQFFGPGTRLTVL.

V gene TRBV20-1 combines with J gene TRBJ2-7. Germline values: CDR1 DFQATT, CDR2 SNEGSKA (reference sequence). This CDR3 contains 16 residues. The CDR3: CSARDPGTLITYEQYF.

The chain has TRBV6-1 and TRBJ2-2; TCRdb gives TRBD1 as the D gene, but with no DNA this cannot be confirmed. Looked up from germline, CDR1 is MNHNS and CDR2 is SASEGT. This CDR3 has 16 residues. The CDR3 is CASRPLWGQGAGELFF.

The chain uses TRBV24-1 and TRBJ2-5; the TCRdb D gene call, TRBD1, has no DNA to confirm it. The CDR3 extends over 15 amino acids. Per germline, CDR1 KGHDR and CDR2 SFDVKD. CDR3 loop: CATRPGTGGWETQYF.

This chain joins TRBV27 and TRBJ2-1; TCRdb returns TRBD2, unconfirmable since there is no DNA. The CDR3 has 17 amino acids. In germline, CDR1 is MNHEY, CDR2 SMNVEV (reference sequence). The CDR3 is CASSPIGLAITYNEQFF.

The V call is TRBV29-1, the J call TRBJ2-1; TCRdb indicates TRBD1, and absent DNA this call remains unverified. The CDR3 has 12 amino acids. CDR1 and CDR2 from the germline V gene are SQVTM and ANQGSEA. The CDR3 here is CSALGTGTFWFF.

The chain employs TRBV11-3 and TRBJ2-3. The CDR3 has 12 amino acids. Germline V gives CDR1 SGHNT, CDR2 YENEEA. The CDR3 reads CASSFSWDTQYF.

The gene calls are TRBV29-1 and TRBJ2-1; the TCRdb D gene call, TRBD2, has no DNA to confirm it. Germline CDR1 is SQVTM and CDR2 is ANQGSEA. The CDR3 spans 13 residues. The CDR3: CSVVGGSFNEQFF.

This chain joins TRBV9 and TRBJ2-7. Germline loops: CDR1 SGDLS, CDR2 YYNGEE. This CDR3 is 15 amino acids long. CDR3 protein: CASSVAADGSYEQYF.

This CDR3 reads CSAREPGPMRRREAEQFF. This sequence joins TRBV20-1 and TRBJ2-1; without DNA, the TCRdb call of TRBD2 cannot be checked. CDR1 and CDR2 from the germline V gene are DFQATT and SNEGSKA (reference sequence). The length of the CDR3 is 18 residues.

V is TRBV5-1 and J is TRBJ2-2; the TCRdb D gene call, TRBD1, has no DNA to confirm it. The germline gives CDR1 SGHRS, CDR2 YFSETQ. The CDR3 loop spans 15 amino acids. The CDR3 sequence: CASTRQVGDTGELFF.

The CDR3 spells CASSFGSKLAFF. The chain joins TRBV12-3 or TRBV12-4 to TRBJ1-1. CDR3 size: 12 residues.

The V and J genes are TRBV28 and TRBJ1-5; no DNA is available, so the TRBD1 call from TCRdb remains unchecked. The germline CDR1 and CDR2 sequences are MDHEN and SYDVKM. The CDR3 is 15 residues long. CDR3 sequence: CASSLGQWGNQPQHF.